This T cell receptor beta chain originates from a study of technical replicates of blood from a handful of donors. Some clones are missing from TCRdb's copy, which holds only in-frame ones; the method was immunoSEQ multiplex PCR. The sample holds 9,500 to 15,000 clones, around 77% seen once. Germline loops: CDR1 SQVTM, CDR2 ANQGSEA. The V end was cut by 6 bases, the J end by 2 bases, with 11 bases between. This CDR3 contains 12 residues. Sequencing was performed on PBMCs. This receptor was taken from a human donor in good health. The rearrangement joins TRBV29-1 to TRBJ2-7, with D perhaps matching TRBD1 (6 bases). This CDR3 reads CSVGGQTYEQYF. The CDR3, as DNA: TGCAGCGTAGGGGGACAAACCTACGAGCAGTACTTC.